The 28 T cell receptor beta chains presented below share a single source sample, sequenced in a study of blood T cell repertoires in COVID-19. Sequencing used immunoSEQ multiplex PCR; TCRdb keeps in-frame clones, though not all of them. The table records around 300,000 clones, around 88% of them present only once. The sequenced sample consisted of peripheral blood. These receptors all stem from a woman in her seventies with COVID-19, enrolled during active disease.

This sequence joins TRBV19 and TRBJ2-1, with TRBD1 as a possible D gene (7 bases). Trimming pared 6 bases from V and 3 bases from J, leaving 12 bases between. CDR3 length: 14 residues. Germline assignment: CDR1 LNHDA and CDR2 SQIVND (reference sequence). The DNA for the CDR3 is TGTGCCAGTAGGCGGGACAGAATCTACAATGAGCAGTTCTTC. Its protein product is CASRRDRIYNEQFF. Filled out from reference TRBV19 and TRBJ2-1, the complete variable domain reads DGGITQSPKYLFRKEGQNVTLSCEQNLNHDAMYWYRQDPGQGLRLIYYSQIVNDFQKGDIAEGYSVSREKKESFPLTVTSAQKNPTAFYLCASRRDRIYNEQFFGPGTRLTVL.

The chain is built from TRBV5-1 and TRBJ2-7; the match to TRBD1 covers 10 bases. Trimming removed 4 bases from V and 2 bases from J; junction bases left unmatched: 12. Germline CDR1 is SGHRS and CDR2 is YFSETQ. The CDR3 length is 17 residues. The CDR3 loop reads CASSIWSGTGETYEQYF. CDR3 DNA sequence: TGCGCCAGCAGCATCTGGAGCGGGACAGGGGAGACCTACGAGCAGTACTTC.

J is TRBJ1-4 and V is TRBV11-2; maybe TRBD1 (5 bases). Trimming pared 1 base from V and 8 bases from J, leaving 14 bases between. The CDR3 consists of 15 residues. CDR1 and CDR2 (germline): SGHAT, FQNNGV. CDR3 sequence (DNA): TGTGCCAGCAGCTTAGGGGTAGGGGCTAGGGAAAAACTGTTTTTT. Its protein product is CASSLGVGAREKLFF.

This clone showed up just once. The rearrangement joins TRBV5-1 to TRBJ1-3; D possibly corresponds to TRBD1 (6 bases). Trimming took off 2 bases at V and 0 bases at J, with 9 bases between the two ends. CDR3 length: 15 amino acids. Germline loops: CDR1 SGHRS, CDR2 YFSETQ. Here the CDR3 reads CASSLKQGSGNTIYF. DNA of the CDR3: TGCGCCAGCAGCTTAAAACAGGGCTCTGGAAACACCATATATTTT.

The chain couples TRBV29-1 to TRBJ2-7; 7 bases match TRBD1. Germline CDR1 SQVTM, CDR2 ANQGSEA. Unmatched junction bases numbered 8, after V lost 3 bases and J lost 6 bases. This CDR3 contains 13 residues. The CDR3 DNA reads TGCAGCGTTGATTCTGACAGGGCTGGCGAGCAGTACTTC. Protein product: CSVDSDRAGEQYF.

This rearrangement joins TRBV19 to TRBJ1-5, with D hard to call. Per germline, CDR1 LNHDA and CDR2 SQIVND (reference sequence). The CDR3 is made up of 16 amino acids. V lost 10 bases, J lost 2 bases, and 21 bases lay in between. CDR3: CATSPPGSSGNQPQHF. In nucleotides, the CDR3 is TGTGCCACCTCCCCCCCGGGGAGTAGTGGCAATCAGCCCCAGCATTTT.

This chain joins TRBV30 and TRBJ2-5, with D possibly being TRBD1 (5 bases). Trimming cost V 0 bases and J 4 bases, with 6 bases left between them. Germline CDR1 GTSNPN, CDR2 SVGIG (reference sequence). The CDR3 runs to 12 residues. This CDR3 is CAWSVQGETQYF. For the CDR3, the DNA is TGTGCCTGGAGTGTCCAGGGAGAGACCCAGTACTTC.

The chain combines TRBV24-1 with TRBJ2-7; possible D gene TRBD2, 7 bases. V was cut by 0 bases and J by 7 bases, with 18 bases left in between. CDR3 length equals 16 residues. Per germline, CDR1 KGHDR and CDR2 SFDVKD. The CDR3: CATSDLHPGGQGEQYF. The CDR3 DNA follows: TGTGCCACCAGTGATTTGCATCCGGGGGGCCAGGGGGAGCAGTACTTC.

CDR3 sequence: CASSRGGENTEAFF. The CDR3 DNA sequence: TGTGCCAGCAGCCGAGGGGGGGAGAACACTGAAGCTTTCTTT. This chain connects TRBV6-2 or TRBV6-3 to TRBJ1-1; maybe TRBD1 (6 bases). This CDR3 is 14 amino acids long. Germline CDR1 reads MNHEY; CDR2 reads SVGEGT. The ends were cut back, 6 bases at V and 1 base at J, with 12 bases in the middle.

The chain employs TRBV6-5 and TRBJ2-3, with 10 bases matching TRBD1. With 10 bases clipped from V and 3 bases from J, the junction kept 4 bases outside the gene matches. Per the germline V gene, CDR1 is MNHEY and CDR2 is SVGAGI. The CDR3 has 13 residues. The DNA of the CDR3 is TGTGCCACCAGGACAGGGGGAACAGATACGCAGTATTTT. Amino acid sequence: CATRTGGTDTQYF.

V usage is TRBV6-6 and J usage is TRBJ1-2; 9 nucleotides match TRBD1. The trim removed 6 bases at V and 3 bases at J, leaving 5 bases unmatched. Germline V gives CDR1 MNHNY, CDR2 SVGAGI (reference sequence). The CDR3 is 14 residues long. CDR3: CASRLGQGYYGYTF. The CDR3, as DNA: TGTGCCAGCAGACTGGGACAGGGATACTATGGCTACACCTTC.

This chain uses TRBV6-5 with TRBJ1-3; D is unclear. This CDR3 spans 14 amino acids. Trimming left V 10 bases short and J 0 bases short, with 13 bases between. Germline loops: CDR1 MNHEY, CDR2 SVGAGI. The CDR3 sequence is CAIFGLFSGNTIYF. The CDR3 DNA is TGTGCCATCTTCGGACTGTTCTCTGGAAACACCATATATTTT.

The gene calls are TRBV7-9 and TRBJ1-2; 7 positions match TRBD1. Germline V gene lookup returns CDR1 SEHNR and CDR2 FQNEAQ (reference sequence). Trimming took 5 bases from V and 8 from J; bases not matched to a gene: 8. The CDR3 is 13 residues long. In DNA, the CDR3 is TGTGCCAGCAGCCCCACAGGGGATGGCGGCTACACCTTC. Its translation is CASSPTGDGGYTF.

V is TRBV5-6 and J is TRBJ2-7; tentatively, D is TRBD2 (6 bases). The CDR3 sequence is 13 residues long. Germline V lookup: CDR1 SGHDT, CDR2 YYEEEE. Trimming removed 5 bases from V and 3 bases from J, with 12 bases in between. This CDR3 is CASSPGAGYEQYF. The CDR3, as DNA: TGTGCCAGCAGTCCTGGAGCGGGCTACGAGCAGTACTTC.

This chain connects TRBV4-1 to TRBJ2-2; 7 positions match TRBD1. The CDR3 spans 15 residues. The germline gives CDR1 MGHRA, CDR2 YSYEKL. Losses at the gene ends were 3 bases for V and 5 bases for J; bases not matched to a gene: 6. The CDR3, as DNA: TGCGCCAGCAGCCAGCTGACAGGGTGGACCGGGGAGCTGTTTTTT. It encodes CASSQLTGWTGELFF.

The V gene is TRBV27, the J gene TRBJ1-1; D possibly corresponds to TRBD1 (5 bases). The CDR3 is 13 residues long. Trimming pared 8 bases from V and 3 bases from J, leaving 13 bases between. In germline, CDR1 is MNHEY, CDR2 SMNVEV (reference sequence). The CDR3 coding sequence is TGTGCCAGCGGGTTCTTCAGGGACACTGAAGCTTTCTTT. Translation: CASGFFRDTEAFF.

The DNA of the CDR3 is TGTGCCAGCAGCCCCCCCTGGGGAGGGAACACCATATATTTT. Encoded protein: CASSPPWGGNTIYF. The rearrangement joins TRBV7-9 to TRBJ1-3; D not resolved. Germline V gene data show CDR1 as SEHNR and CDR2 as FQNEAQ (reference sequence). CDR3 length equals 14 residues. V lost 5 bases, J lost 7 bases, and 15 bases lay in between.

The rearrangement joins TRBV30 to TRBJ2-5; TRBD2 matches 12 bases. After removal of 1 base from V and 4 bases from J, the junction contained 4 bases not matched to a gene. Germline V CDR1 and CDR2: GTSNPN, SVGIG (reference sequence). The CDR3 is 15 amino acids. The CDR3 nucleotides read TGTGCCTGGAGTGCTAGCGGGGGGGCGGGAGAGACCCAGTACTTC. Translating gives CAWSASGGAGETQYF.

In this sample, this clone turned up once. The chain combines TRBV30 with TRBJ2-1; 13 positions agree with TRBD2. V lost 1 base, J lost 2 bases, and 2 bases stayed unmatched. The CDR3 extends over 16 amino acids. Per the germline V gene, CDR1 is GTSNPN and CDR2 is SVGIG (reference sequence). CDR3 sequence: CAWSGTSGGAYNEQFF. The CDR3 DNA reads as TGTGCCTGGAGTGGAACTAGCGGGGGGGCCTACAATGAGCAGTTCTTC.

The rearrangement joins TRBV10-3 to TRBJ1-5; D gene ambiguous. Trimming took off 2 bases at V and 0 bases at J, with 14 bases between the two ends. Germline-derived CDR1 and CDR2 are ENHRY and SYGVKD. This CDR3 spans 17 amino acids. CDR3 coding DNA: TGTGCCATCAGTGAGCGTTCGACCCAGGATAGCAATCAGCCCCAGCATTTT. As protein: CAISERSTQDSNQPQHF.

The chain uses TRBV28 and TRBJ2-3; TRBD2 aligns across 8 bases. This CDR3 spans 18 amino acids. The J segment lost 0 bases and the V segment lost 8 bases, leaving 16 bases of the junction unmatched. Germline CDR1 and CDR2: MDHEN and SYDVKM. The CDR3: CASPSPGGVPSSTDTQYF. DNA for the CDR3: TGTGCCAGCCCCTCCCCCGGGGGGGTTCCCTCTAGCACAGATACGCAGTATTTT.

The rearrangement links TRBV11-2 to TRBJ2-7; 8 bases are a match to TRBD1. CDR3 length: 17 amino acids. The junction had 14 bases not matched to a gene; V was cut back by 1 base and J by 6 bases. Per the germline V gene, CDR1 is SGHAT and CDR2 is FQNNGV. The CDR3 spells CASSLGVWGQERFEQYF. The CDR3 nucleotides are TGTGCCAGCAGCTTAGGGGTTTGGGGACAGGAGAGGTTCGAGCAGTACTTC.

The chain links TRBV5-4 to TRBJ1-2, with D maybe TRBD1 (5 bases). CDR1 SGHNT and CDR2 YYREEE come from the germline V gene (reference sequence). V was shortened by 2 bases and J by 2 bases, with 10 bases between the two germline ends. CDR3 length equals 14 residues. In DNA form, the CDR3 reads TGTGCCAGCAGCTTTCCAGGGTTCAACTATGGCTACACCTTC. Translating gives CASSFPGFNYGYTF.

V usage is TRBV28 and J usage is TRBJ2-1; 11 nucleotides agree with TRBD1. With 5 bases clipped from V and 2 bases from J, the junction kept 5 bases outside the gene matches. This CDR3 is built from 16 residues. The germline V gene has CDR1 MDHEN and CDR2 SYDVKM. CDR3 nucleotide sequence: TGTGCCAGCAGTGTGCGGACAGGGGGCCCCTACAATGAGCAGTTCTTC. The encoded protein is CASSVRTGGPYNEQFF.

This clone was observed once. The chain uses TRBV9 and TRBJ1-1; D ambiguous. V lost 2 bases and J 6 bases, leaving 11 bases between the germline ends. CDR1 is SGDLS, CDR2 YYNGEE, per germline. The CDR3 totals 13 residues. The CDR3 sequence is CASSVFNGAEAFF. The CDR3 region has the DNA TGTGCCAGCAGCGTCTTCAATGGAGCTGAAGCTTTCTTT.

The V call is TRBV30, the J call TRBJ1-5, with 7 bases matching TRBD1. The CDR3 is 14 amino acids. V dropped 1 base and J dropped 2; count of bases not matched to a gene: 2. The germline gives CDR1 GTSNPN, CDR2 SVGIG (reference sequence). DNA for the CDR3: TGTGCCTGGAGTGGCGGGACAGGCAATCAGCCCCAGCATTTT. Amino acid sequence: CAWSGGTGNQPQHF. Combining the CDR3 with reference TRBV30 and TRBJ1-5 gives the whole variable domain SQTIHQWPATLVQPVGSPLSLECTVEGTSNPNLYWYRQAAGRGLQLLFYSVGIGQISSEVPQNLSASRPQDRQFILSSKKLLLSDSGFYLCAWSGGTGNQPQHFGDGTRLSIL.

The CDR3 region is CASSETEHEKLFF. The DNA for the CDR3 is TGTGCCAGCAGTGAAACTGAACATGAAAAACTGTTTTTT. The V call is TRBV6-1, the J call TRBJ1-4; D gene uncertain. The V end was cut by 2 bases, the J end by 6 bases, with 7 bases between. The length of the CDR3 is 13 residues. The germline V gene encodes CDR1 MNHNS and CDR2 SASEGT.

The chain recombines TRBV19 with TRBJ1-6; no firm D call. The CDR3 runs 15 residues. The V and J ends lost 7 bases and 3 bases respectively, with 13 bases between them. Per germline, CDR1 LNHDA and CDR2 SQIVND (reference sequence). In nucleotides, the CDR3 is TGTGCCAGTACCCCGGGGAGGTACTATAATTCACCCCTCCACTTT. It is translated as CASTPGRYYNSPLHF.